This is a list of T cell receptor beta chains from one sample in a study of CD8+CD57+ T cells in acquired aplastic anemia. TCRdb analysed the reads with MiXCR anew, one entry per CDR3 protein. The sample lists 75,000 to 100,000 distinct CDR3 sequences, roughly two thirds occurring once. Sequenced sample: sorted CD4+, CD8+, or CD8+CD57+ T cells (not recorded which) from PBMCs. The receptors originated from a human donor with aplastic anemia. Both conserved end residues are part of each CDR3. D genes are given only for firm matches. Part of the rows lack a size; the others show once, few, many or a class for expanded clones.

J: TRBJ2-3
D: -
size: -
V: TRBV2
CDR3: CASSEVADTQYF
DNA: TGTGCCAGCAGTGAAGTGGCAGATACGCAGTATTTT

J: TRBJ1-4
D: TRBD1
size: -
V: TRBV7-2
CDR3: CASSSSGQGLEKLFF
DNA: TGTGCCAGCAGCTCGTCGGGACAGGGTCTTGAAAAACTGTTTTTT

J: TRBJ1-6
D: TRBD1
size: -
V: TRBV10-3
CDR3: CAISPGQGPLHF
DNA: TGTGCCATCAGTCCTGGACAGGGCCCCCTCCACTTT

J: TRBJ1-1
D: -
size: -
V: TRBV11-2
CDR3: CASSLKWGTGNTEAFF
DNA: TGTGCCAGCAGCTTAAAGTGGGGCACAGGGAACACTGAAGCTTTCTTT

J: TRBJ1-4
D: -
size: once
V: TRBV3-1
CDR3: CASSPFPKIGGQTTNEKLFF
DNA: TGTGCCAGCAGCCCTTTTCCCAAAATCGGGGGACAAACAACTAATGAAAAACTGTTTTTT

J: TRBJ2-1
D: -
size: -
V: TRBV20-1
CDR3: CSTGEGYNEQFF
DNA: TGCAGTACAGGGGAGGGCTACAATGAGCAGTTCTTC

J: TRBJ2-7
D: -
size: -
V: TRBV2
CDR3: CASSPNRSRYYEQYF
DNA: TGTGCCAGCAGTCCAAATAGGTCCAGATACTACGAGCAGTACTTC

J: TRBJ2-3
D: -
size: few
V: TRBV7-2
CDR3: CASSLGGLDTQYF
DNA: TGTGCCAGCAGCTTAGGAGGTTTAGATACGCAGTATTTT

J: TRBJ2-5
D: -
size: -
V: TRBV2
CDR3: CAREIGGETQYF
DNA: TGTGCCAGGGAAATTGGGGGAGAGACCCAGTACTTC

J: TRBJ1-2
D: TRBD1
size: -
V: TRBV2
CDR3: CASRQGVYGYTF
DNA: TGTGCCAGCAGGCAGGGGGTCTATGGCTACACCTTC

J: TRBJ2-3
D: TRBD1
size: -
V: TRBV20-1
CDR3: CSASRTGLTTDTQYF
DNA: TGCAGTGCTAGCCGGACAGGGCTGACCACAGATACGCAGTATTTT

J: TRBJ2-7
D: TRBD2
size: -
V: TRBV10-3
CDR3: CAISVTKGRELYEQYF
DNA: TGTGCCATCAGTGTTACTAAGGGGAGGGAACTCTACGAGCAGTACTTC

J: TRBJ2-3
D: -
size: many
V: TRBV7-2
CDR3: CASSLARSGGLSTDTQYF
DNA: TGTGCCAGCAGCTTAGCGCGGTCGGGGGGCCTTAGCACAGATACGCAGTATTTT

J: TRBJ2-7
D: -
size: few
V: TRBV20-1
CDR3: CSARTDPIYEQYF
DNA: TGCAGTGCCAGGACAGACCCAATTTACGAGCAGTACTTC

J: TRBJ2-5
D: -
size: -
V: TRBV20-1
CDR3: CSGAGTEETQYF
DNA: TGCAGTGGAGCGGGTACCGAAGAGACCCAGTACTTC

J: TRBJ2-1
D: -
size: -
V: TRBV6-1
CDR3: CASSRPYNEQFF
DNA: TGTGCCAGCAGTCGCCCCTACAATGAGCAGTTCTTC

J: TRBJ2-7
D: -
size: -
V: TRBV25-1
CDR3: CASSKGSYEQYF
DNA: TGTGCCAGCAGTAAGGGATCCTACGAGCAGTACTTC

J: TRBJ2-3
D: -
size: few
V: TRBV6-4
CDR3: CASSDSVGSSTDTQYF
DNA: TGTGCCAGCAGTGACTCTGTGGGATCATCCACAGATACGCAGTATTTT

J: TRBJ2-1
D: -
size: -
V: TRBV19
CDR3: CASSRGTQIYNEQFF
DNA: TGTGCCAGTAGTCGCGGGACACAAATATACAATGAGCAGTTCTTC

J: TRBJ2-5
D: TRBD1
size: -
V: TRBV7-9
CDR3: CASSGTGGSAQYF
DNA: TGTGCCAGCAGCGGTACAGGGGGCTCGGCCCAGTACTTC

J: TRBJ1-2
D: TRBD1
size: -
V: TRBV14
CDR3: CASSQAGTALEGYTF
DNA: TGTGCCAGCAGCCAAGCCGGGACAGCGCTGGAGGGCTACACCTTC

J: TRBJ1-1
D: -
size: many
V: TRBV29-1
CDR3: CSLSRGTEAFF
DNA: TGCAGCCTATCACGGGGCACTGAAGCTTTCTTT

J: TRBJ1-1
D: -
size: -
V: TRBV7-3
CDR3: CASRTGLNTEAFF
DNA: TGTGCCAGCAGGACCGGTTTGAACACTGAAGCTTTCTTT

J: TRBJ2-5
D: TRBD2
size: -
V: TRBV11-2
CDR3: CASSFQTSGGETQYF
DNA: TGTGCCAGCAGCTTCCAGACTAGCGGAGGGGAGACCCAGTACTTC

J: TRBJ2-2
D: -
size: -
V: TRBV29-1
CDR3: CSVVVGTGELFF
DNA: TGCAGCGTTGTCGTGGGTACCGGGGAGCTGTTTTTT

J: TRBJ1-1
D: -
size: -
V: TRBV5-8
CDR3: CASSPKIWGQF
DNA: TGTGCCAGCAGCCCAAAAATATGGGGTCAATTT

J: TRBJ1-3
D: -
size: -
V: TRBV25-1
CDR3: CASSEYRAGNTIYF
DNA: TGTGCCAGCAGTGAATACCGCGCTGGAAACACCATATATTTT

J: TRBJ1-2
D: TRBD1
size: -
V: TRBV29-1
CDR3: CSVEVGTGYGYTF
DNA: TGCAGCGTTGAAGTGGGGACAGGCTATGGCTACACCTTC

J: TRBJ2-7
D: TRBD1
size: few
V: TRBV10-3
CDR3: CAAAGGTGGNEQYF
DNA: TGTGCCGCAGCGGGCGGGACAGGGGGCAACGAGCAGTACTTC

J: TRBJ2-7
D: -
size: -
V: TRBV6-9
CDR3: CASTYLDYTYEQYF
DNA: TGTGCCAGCACTTACCTGGATTATACCTACGAGCAGTACTTC

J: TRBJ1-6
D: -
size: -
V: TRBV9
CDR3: CASSVEGPNSPLHF
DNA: TGTGCCAGCAGCGTAGAGGGGCCCAATTCACCCCTCCACTTT

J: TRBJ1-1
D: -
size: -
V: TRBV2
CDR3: CASSTAMNTEAFF
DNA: TGTGCCAGCAGTACCGCTATGAACACTGAAGCTTTCTTT

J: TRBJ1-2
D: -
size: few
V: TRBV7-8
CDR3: CASSFGSYGYTF
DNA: TGTGCCAGCAGCTTCGGGTCTTATGGCTACACCTTC

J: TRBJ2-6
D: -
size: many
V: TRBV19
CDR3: CASSRDGSSGANVLTF
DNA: TGTGCCAGTAGTAGGGACGGATCCTCTGGGGCCAACGTCCTGACTTTC

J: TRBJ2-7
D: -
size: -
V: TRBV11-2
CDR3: CASRLRTDSYEQYF
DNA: TGTGCCAGCAGACTCCGGACAGACTCCTACGAGCAGTACTTC

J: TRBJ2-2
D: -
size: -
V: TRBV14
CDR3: CASSPAQGGELFF
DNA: TGTGCCAGCAGCCCGGCCCAAGGCGGGGAGCTGTTTTTT

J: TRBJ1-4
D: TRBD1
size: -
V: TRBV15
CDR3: CATSRKDRGTEKLFF
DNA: TGTGCCACCAGCAGAAAGGACAGGGGCACGGAAAAACTGTTTTTT